The clone carrying this TCR beta chain was seen only a few times. This entry is derived from a study of CD4 and CD8 cells across lung adenocarcinoma regions. The CDR3 is made up of 16 amino acids. Trimming left V 6 bases short and J 1 base short, with 15 bases between. CDR1 is SGHTA, CDR2 FQGNSA, per germline. TCRdb recomputed calls from the PCR reads with MiXCR, one row per CDR3 protein. The sample carries more than 6,000 distinct CDR3 sequences, over 50% recorded once. The sequence was obtained from a female donor with lung adenocarcinoma. The CD4 and CD8 labels of this study may be unreliable. Sequences were obtained from CD4+ T cells from the center of a lung tumor. The rearrangement joins TRBV7-2 to TRBJ2-2; tentatively, D is TRBD2 (5 bases). CDR3 nucleotides: TGTGCCAGCAGAAGACTACCTACCCTGAACACCGGGGAGCTGTTTTTT. Protein: CASRRLPTLNTGELFF.